These T cell receptor beta chains were read from a single sample in a study of shared clonotypes between healthy human individuals. Method: immunoSEQ multiplex PCR; TCRdb's copy keeps in-frame clones and lacks some. The sample holds a few million clones, approximately 94% seen once. Sequencing was done on a sample of naive CD4+ T cells sorted from blood. The receptors shown here come from a man aged 18 to 30 in good health. The CDR3 runs from the conserved cysteine through the conserved F or W. A D gene is named only where the DNA matches it firmly.

d_call	v_call	j_call	cdr3_aa	cdr3_nt
NA	TRBV6-5	TRBJ1-4	CASRSSGKTYEKLFF	TGTGCCAGCAGATCGTCAGGGAAGACCTATGAAAAACTGTTTTTT
TRBD1	TRBV28	TRBJ1-1	CASSPDRATEAFF	TGTGCCAGCAGCCCTGACAGGGCCACTGAAGCTTTCTTT
NA	TRBV11-2	TRBJ1-3	CASSFGVVGNTIYF	TGTGCCAGCAGCTTCGGGGTTGTTGGAAACACCATATATTTT
NA	TRBV18	TRBJ2-1	CASSQDTSYNEQFF	TGTGCCAGCTCACAGGATACTTCCTACAATGAGCAGTTCTTC
NA	TRBV7-9	TRBJ1-1	CASPGGQGDTEAFF	TGTGCCAGCCCGGGGGGGCAGGGTGACACTGAAGCTTTCTTT
NA	TRBV14	TRBJ2-5	CASSSLDPGGGTQYF	TGTGCCAGCAGCTCTCTAGATCCTGGAGGCGGGACCCAGTACTTC
NA	TRBV18	TRBJ1-1	CASSPPPSGSTEAFF	TGTGCCAGCTCACCGCCCCCCTCGGGGAGCACTGAAGCTTTCTTT
TRBD1	TRBV11-3	TRBJ2-2	CASSPRQGVSTGELFF	TGTGCCAGCAGCCCCCGACAGGGTGTAAGCACCGGGGAGCTGTTTTTT
NA	TRBV5-1	TRBJ2-7	CASSLRGTPTYEQYF	TGCGCCAGCAGCTTAAGAGGAACTCCAACCTACGAGCAGTACTTC
NA	TRBV4-3	TRBJ1-5	CASSQEPYSNQPQHF	TGCGCCAGCAGCCAAGAGCCTTATAGCAATCAGCCCCAGCATTTT
NA	TRBV7-2	TRBJ2-7	CASSSNYEQYF	TGTGCCAGCAGCTCCAACTACGAGCAGTACTTC
NA	TRBV30	TRBJ2-7	CAFTNLQGYEQYF	TGTGCCTTCACCAACCTACAGGGTTACGAGCAGTACTTC
NA	TRBV11-2	TRBJ2-7	CASSLDSGGLSYEQYF	TGTGCCAGCAGCTTAGATTCGGGTGGCCTCTCCTACGAGCAGTACTTC
NA	TRBV11-2	TRBJ2-7	CASSPDRTSYEQYF	TGTGCCAGCAGCCCCGACAGGACCTCCTACGAGCAGTACTTC
NA	TRBV29-1	TRBJ2-7	CSASAGTFGEQYF	TGCAGCGCCTCAGCAGGGACATTCGGCGAGCAGTACTTC
NA	TRBV5-6	TRBJ1-5	CASSFWDSNQPQHF	TGTGCCAGCAGCTTCTGGGACAGCAATCAGCCCCAGCATTTT
NA	TRBV7-9	TRBJ2-7	CASSSDVVFSYEQYF	TGTGCCAGCAGCTCGGACGTTGTATTCTCCTACGAGCAGTACTTC
TRBD1	TRBV18	TRBJ1-2	CASSAGTGGSYGYTF	TGTGCCAGCTCCGCCGGGACAGGGGGAAGCTATGGCTACACCTTC
NA	TRBV9	TRBJ2-1	CASSDHLALGEQFF	TGTGCCAGCAGCGACCACTTAGCTCTCGGGGAGCAGTTCTTC
TRBD1	TRBV30	TRBJ2-6	CAWSGPRTGSVSGANVLTF	TGTGCCTGGAGTGGCCCCCGGACAGGATCTGTCTCTGGGGCCAACGTCCTGACTTTC
TRBD1	TRBV6-1	TRBJ2-4	CASSTGTGGSYIQYF	TGTGCCAGCAGCACCGGGACAGGGGGTTCGTACATTCAGTACTTC
NA	TRBV7-2	TRBJ2-5	CASSPSVQETQYF	TGTGCCAGCAGTCCCAGCGTTCAAGAGACCCAGTACTTC